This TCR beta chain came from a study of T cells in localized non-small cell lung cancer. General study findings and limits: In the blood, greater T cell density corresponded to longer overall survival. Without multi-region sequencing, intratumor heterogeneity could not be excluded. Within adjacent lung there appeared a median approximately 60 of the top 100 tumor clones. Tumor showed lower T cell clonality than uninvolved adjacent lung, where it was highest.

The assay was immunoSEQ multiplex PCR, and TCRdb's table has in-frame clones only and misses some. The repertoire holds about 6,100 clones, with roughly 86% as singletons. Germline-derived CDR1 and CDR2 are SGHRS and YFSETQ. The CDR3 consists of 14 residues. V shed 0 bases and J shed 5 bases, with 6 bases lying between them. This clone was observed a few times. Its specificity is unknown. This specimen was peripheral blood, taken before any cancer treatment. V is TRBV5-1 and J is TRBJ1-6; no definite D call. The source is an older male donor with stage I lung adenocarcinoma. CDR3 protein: CASSLEQNNSPLHF. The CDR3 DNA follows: TGCGCCAGCAGCTTGGAGCAAAATAATTCACCCCTCCACTTT.